This T cell receptor beta chain appears in the sequencing data of a study of cytomegalovirus exposure and HLA in healthy donors. Study conclusions and caveats: There were 150 to 200 TCR beta chains listed as cytomegalovirus-associated.

13 Jbeta primers and 60 Vbeta primers were used for the PCR. Some clones are missing from TCRdb's copy, which holds only in-frame ones; the method was immunoSEQ multiplex PCR. Of 150,000 to 200,000 clones detected, about 76% appear once; the ten largest clones hold around 1.6%. Germline loops: CDR1 SGHKS, CDR2 YYEKEE (reference sequence). V trimming: 2 bases; J trimming: 3 bases; junction bases outside the gene matches: 4. The length of the CDR3 is 14 residues. A word on this clone: The antigen remains unidentified.

The receptor was isolated from a woman in her forties or fifties in good health and CMV-seronegative. The chain recombines TRBV5-5 with TRBJ1-1, with TRBD1 matching 7 bases. The specimen sequenced was PBMCs. CDR3 sequence: CASSLVQGDTEAFF. Written as DNA, the CDR3 is TGTGCCAGCAGCTTAGTGCAGGGGGACACTGAAGCTTTCTTT.